Sequencing of this T cell receptor (beta chain) was carried out in a study of T-cell reconstitution after alpha-beta-depleted transplantation in children. The CDR3 runs 12 residues. CDR1 and CDR2 from the germline V gene are SQVTM and ANQGSEA. V lost 6 bases, J lost 8 bases, and 13 bases lay in between. During its preparation, the TCRbeta library received unique molecular identifiers. MiXCR, run by TCRdb on the PCR reads, gives a single entry per CDR3 protein. The table lists roughly 90,000 distinct CDR3 sequences, 12% of them singletons. This clonotype was seen at least ten times. The source material was PBMCs from the stem cell graft donor, sampled from the stem cell graft. The rearrangement uses TRBV29-1 and TRBJ1-4; a weak D match, TRBD1 (5 bases). The TCR was taken from a human donor who donated a stem cell graft to a child with inherited bone marrow failure. The CDR3 DNA follows: TGCAGCGTACCGGGACGTAAAGAAAAACTGTTTTTT. Amino acid sequence: CSVPGRKEKLFF.